The following is a TCR beta chain sequence with its context. Its antigen is undetermined. Produced via immunoSEQ multiplex PCR; TCRdb's table is partial and in-frame only. The sample shows tens of thousands of clones, 90% to 95% of them seen only once. The record originates from a study of PD-1 blockade in classical Hodgkin lymphoma. Noted time point: newly diagnosed, previously untreated cHL patient sample. Study-level results: Reports described newly diagnosed patients as having lower baseline TCR diversity than healthy donors.

This receptor was taken from a human donor with classical Hodgkin lymphoma. The sequenced sample consisted of peripheral blood mononuclear cells (PBMCs).

The CDR3 DNA reads as TGTGCCAGCAGCCCGACATCCCGGGACAGGGGCAATGGCTACACCTTC. Protein: CASSPTSRDRGNGYTF. J is TRBJ1-2 and V is TRBV21-1; whether TRBD1, the table's D call, matches the DNA was not checked. TRBV21-1 has pseudogene status. The CDR3 runs 16 residues.